A single sample is the source of the 9 T cell receptor beta chains below, sequenced in a study of beta chain features in type 1 diabetes. General study results and limits: A moderate, significant TCRB CDR3 shortening appeared in type 1 diabetes across four CD4+ subsets.

Their antigens remain unidentified. The authors reverse transcribed all of the isolated RNA, so sequencing captured expressed TCRB transcripts. Here immunoSEQ multiplex PCR was the method, and the copy in TCRdb shows in-frame clones only, minus some. This sample has hundreds of thousands of clones, with around 15% found just once. Material for sequencing was naive CD4+ T cells from blood. Source of these receptors: a man between 18 and 29 years old with type 1 diabetes.

This clone was observed a handful of times. The chain links TRBV9 to TRBJ2-3; TRBD2 is a possible D gene (7 bases). Deletions cut 1 base from V and 2 bases from J, with 11 bases between. The germline gives CDR1 SGDLS, CDR2 YYNGEE. The CDR3 sequence is 15 residues long. As DNA, the CDR3 is TGTGCCAGCAGCGTAAGGGGGGGAAACACAGATACGCAGTATTTT. It codes for CASSVRGGNTDTQYF.

This clone came up a few times. The CDR3 region has the DNA TGTGCCAGCAGCACCAGACAGGGGGTATCAGATACGCAGTATTTT. The encoded protein is CASSTRQGVSDTQYF. The chain couples TRBV7-9 to TRBJ2-3; 9 bases line up with TRBD1. Germline trimming cut 5 bases from V and 4 bases from J; bases unmatched to any gene: 7. This CDR3 is built from 15 residues. From germline, CDR1 is SEHNR and CDR2 FQNEAQ (reference sequence).

V is TRBV13 and J is TRBJ1-2; D is uncertain. The CDR3 is made up of 15 amino acids. The germline CDR1 and CDR2 sequences are PRHDT and FYEKMQ (reference sequence). With 4 bases removed from V and 2 bases from J, the gap between germline ends came to 14 bases. Here the CDR3 reads CASSSPFRRNYGYTF. CDR3 coding DNA: TGTGCCAGCAGCTCCCCCTTCAGACGGAACTATGGCTACACCTTC. Drawing the rest from reference TRBV13 and TRBJ1-2, the complete variable domain is AAGVIQSPRHLIKEKRETATLKCYPIPRHDTVYWYQQGPGQDPQFLISFYEKMQSDKGSIPDRFSAQQFSDYHSELNMSSLELGDSALYFCASSSPFRRNYGYTFGSGTRLTVV.

In this sample, this clone turned up a few times. The chain employs TRBV7-2 and TRBJ2-7; 8 positions match TRBD2. The CDR3 covers 14 residues. Germline V gene lookup returns CDR1 SGHTA and CDR2 FQGNSA. V shed 4 bases and J 4 bases; nucleotides not matched to a gene: 6. The CDR3 protein is CASSSQRGLYEQYF. DNA of the CDR3: TGTGCCAGCAGCTCCCAGCGGGGGCTTTACGAGCAGTACTTC.

This clone has just a few counts. The chain links TRBV29-1 to TRBJ1-1, with D unresolved. CDR1 and CDR2 from the germline V gene are SQVTM and ANQGSEA. The ends were cut back, 4 bases at V and 0 bases at J, with 9 bases in the middle. CDR3 length equals 13 residues. The CDR3 reads CSVVVTLNTEAFF. The CDR3 nucleotides are TGCAGCGTTGTGGTCACCCTGAACACTGAAGCTTTCTTT.

This clone was observed a few times. The chain uses TRBV29-1 and TRBJ1-2; D remains unclear. The germline V gene has CDR1 SQVTM and CDR2 ANQGSEA. This CDR3 has 14 amino acids. As DNA, the CDR3 is TGCAGTGGCCTTAGCGAAGGGAGAGTCTATGGCTACACCTTC. It encodes CSGLSEGRVYGYTF.

The chain links TRBV19 to TRBJ2-5; 8 positions agree with TRBD1. Germline V CDR1 and CDR2: LNHDA, SQIVND (reference sequence). Losses at the gene ends were 5 bases for V and 1 base for J; bases not matched to a gene: 6. The length of the CDR3 is 15 residues. CDR3 DNA: TGTGCCAGTAGTGAAGGACAGGGCCGCCAAGAGACCCAGTACTTC. Its protein product is CASSEGQGRQETQYF.

This clone was counted between two and nine times. The sample contains more than one DNA sequence encoding this CDR3. The chain combines TRBV7-2 with TRBJ1-2, with D possibly matching TRBD1 (6 bases). CDR1 SGHTA and CDR2 FQGNSA come from the germline V gene. This CDR3 is 14 amino acids long. V lost 4 bases to trimming and J lost 3 bases, with 12 bases between them. The chain's CDR3 is CASSSSPGDYGYTF. The CDR3 DNA is TGTGCCAGCAGCTCATCCCCAGGGGACTATGGCTACACCTTC.

This clone was seen only a few times. The rearrangement uses TRBV7-9 and TRBJ2-3; D perhaps matches TRBD2 (6 bases). The CDR3 runs to 16 residues. CDR1 SEHNR and CDR2 FQNEAQ come from the germline V gene (reference sequence). The germline V and J ends were trimmed by 0 bases and 1 base, with 11 bases remaining between them. CDR3 residues: CASSLAESGRTDTQYF. The DNA for the CDR3 is TGTGCCAGCAGCTTAGCGGAGAGCGGGCGCACAGATACGCAGTATTTT.